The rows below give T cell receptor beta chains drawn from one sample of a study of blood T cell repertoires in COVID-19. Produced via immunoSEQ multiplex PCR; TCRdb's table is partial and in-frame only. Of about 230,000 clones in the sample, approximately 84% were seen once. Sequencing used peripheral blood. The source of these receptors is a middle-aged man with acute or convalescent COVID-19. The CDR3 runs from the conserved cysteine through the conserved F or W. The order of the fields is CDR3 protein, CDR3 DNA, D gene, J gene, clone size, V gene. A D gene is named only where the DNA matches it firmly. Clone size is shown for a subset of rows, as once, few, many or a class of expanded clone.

cdr3_aa: CASSRTGGAADTQYF
cdr3_nt: TGTGCCAGCAGTCGGACAGGGGGCGCAGCAGATACGCAGTATTTT
d_call: TRBD1
j_call: TRBJ2-3
clone_size: .
v_call: TRBV2

cdr3_aa: CASSSTGTVNSPLHF
cdr3_nt: TGTGCCAGCAGTTCTACCGGGACAGTCAATTCACCCCTCCACTTT
d_call: TRBD1
j_call: TRBJ1-6
clone_size: .
v_call: TRBV2

cdr3_aa: CAWSVLGGESEQYF
cdr3_nt: TGTGCCTGGAGTGTACTAGGAGGGGAGTCCGAGCAGTACTTC
d_call: .
j_call: TRBJ2-7
clone_size: .
v_call: TRBV30

cdr3_aa: CASSFSGDYGYTF
cdr3_nt: TGTGCCAGCAGCTTTTCAGGGGACTATGGCTACACCTTC
d_call: .
j_call: TRBJ1-2
clone_size: .
v_call: TRBV11-2

cdr3_aa: CASSRSSGQGAPQGYTF
cdr3_nt: TGCGCCAGCAGCCGGAGCTCGGGACAGGGGGCGCCGCAGGGCTACACCTTC
d_call: TRBD1
j_call: TRBJ1-2
clone_size: .
v_call: TRBV4-3

cdr3_aa: CSVARVDYNEQFF
cdr3_nt: TGCAGCGTTGCCAGGGTGGATTACAATGAGCAGTTCTTC
d_call: .
j_call: TRBJ2-1
clone_size: .
v_call: TRBV29-1

cdr3_aa: CASSPPGGLEPTQETQYF
cdr3_nt: TGTGCCAGCAGCCCCCCGGGTGGGTTAGAGCCCACACAAGAGACCCAGTACTTC
d_call: .
j_call: TRBJ2-5
clone_size: .
v_call: TRBV9

cdr3_aa: CASRGRGSLNSNQPQHF
cdr3_nt: TGCGCCAGCAGGGGCCGAGGGAGCCTTAATAGCAATCAGCCCCAGCATTTT
d_call: .
j_call: TRBJ1-5
clone_size: .
v_call: TRBV10-2

cdr3_aa: CASSPHIKEQGRVRLENIQYF
cdr3_nt: TGCGCCAGCAGCCCGCACATAAAGGAACAGGGTCGGGTCCGTTTAGAAAACATTCAGTACTTC
d_call: .
j_call: TRBJ2-4
clone_size: .
v_call: TRBV5-1

cdr3_aa: CASSLAGGFSYNSPLHF
cdr3_nt: TGCGCCAGCAGCTTGGCCGGAGGGTTCTCCTATAATTCACCCCTCCACTTT
d_call: .
j_call: TRBJ1-6
clone_size: .
v_call: TRBV5-1

cdr3_aa: CASKPKRGSDEQFF
cdr3_nt: TGTGCCAGCAAGCCCAAGCGGGGGTCCGATGAGCAGTTCTTC
d_call: TRBD2
j_call: TRBJ2-1
clone_size: .
v_call: TRBV18

cdr3_aa: CASSLRGDNEQFF
cdr3_nt: TGTGCCAGCAGTTTGCGGGGGGACAATGAGCAGTTCTTC
d_call: TRBD2
j_call: TRBJ2-1
clone_size: .
v_call: TRBV12-3/TRBV12-4

cdr3_aa: CASSIGGTSTDTQYF
cdr3_nt: TGTGCCAGTAGTATAGGTGGTACTAGCACAGATACGCAGTATTTT
d_call: .
j_call: TRBJ2-3
clone_size: .
v_call: TRBV19

cdr3_aa: CASSRTASGETQYF
cdr3_nt: TGTGCCAGCAGCCGGACCGCGTCGGGGGAGACCCAGTACTTC
d_call: .
j_call: TRBJ2-5
clone_size: .
v_call: TRBV7-7

cdr3_aa: CASSPSGRGAYGYTF
cdr3_nt: TGTGCCAGCTCACCATCCGGCAGGGGGGCGTATGGCTACACCTTC
d_call: TRBD1
j_call: TRBJ1-2
clone_size: few
v_call: TRBV18

cdr3_aa: CASSPPAGNTDTQYF
cdr3_nt: TGTGCCAGCAGCCCCCCCGCGGGAAACACAGATACGCAGTATTTT
d_call: .
j_call: TRBJ2-3
clone_size: .
v_call: TRBV5-4

cdr3_aa: CASSLAKQGMSSGNTIYF
cdr3_nt: TGTGCCAGCAGCTTAGCAAAACAGGGAATGAGCTCTGGAAACACCATATATTTT
d_call: .
j_call: TRBJ1-3
clone_size: .
v_call: TRBV7-2

cdr3_aa: CASSRLFAGGRYNEQFF
cdr3_nt: TGCGCCAGCAGCCGCCTCTTCGCGGGGGGGAGGTACAATGAGCAGTTCTTC
d_call: TRBD2
j_call: TRBJ2-1
clone_size: .
v_call: TRBV4-1

cdr3_aa: CASSLTGTMSTGELFF
cdr3_nt: TGTGCCAGCAGCTTAACCGGGACTATGAGCACCGGGGAGCTGTTTTTT
d_call: TRBD2
j_call: TRBJ2-2
clone_size: .
v_call: TRBV11-2

cdr3_aa: CASGHSRRGWATEAFF
cdr3_nt: TGTGCCAGCGGCCACAGTCGTCGGGGTTGGGCCACTGAAGCTTTCTTT
d_call: .
j_call: TRBJ1-1
clone_size: .
v_call: TRBV7-9

cdr3_aa: CASTLRRDFPLHF
cdr3_nt: TGTGCCAGCACCCTTAGACGGGATTTCCCCCTCCACTTT
d_call: .
j_call: TRBJ1-6
clone_size: few
v_call: TRBV12-3/TRBV12-4

cdr3_aa: CASRNPGGGSYGYTF
cdr3_nt: TGTGCCAGCAGGAACCCCGGGGGAGGCAGCTATGGCTACACCTTC
d_call: .
j_call: TRBJ1-2
clone_size: .
v_call: TRBV2

cdr3_aa: CASSPGLAGGNYNEQFF
cdr3_nt: TGCGCCAGCAGCCCGGGACTAGCGGGGGGAAATTACAATGAGCAGTTCTTC
d_call: TRBD2
j_call: TRBJ2-1
clone_size: .
v_call: TRBV5-1

cdr3_aa: CASSPPGLLNTEAFF
cdr3_nt: TGTGCCAGCAGCCCCCCCGGTCTCCTGAACACTGAAGCTTTCTTT
d_call: .
j_call: TRBJ1-1
clone_size: few
v_call: TRBV7-2

cdr3_aa: CASSSWTELTYGYTF
cdr3_nt: TGTGCCAGCAGTTCGTGGACAGAACTCACCTATGGCTACACCTTC
d_call: .
j_call: TRBJ1-2
clone_size: .
v_call: TRBV27

cdr3_aa: CASRHSSDYGYTF
cdr3_nt: TGTGCCAGCCGACATTCTAGCGACTATGGCTACACCTTC
d_call: .
j_call: TRBJ1-2
clone_size: few
v_call: TRBV27

cdr3_aa: CASSLGYSDRPYNSPLHF
cdr3_nt: TGTGCCAGCAGCTTAGGGTATTCGGACAGGCCGTATAATTCACCCCTCCACTTT
d_call: TRBD1
j_call: TRBJ1-6
clone_size: .
v_call: TRBV7-2

cdr3_aa: CASSPGSGGAGETQYF
cdr3_nt: TGTGCCAGCAGTCCCGGTAGCGGGGGGGCCGGAGAGACCCAGTACTTC
d_call: TRBD2
j_call: TRBJ2-5
clone_size: .
v_call: TRBV11-1

cdr3_aa: CSASSGASGQETQYF
cdr3_nt: TGCAGTGCTAGTTCGGGGGCTAGCGGGCAAGAGACCCAGTACTTC
d_call: TRBD2
j_call: TRBJ2-5
clone_size: .
v_call: TRBV20-1

cdr3_aa: CASSPGQGITDTQYF
cdr3_nt: TGCGCCAGCAGCCCCGGACAGGGGATCACAGATACGCAGTATTTT
d_call: TRBD1
j_call: TRBJ2-3
clone_size: .
v_call: TRBV5-1

cdr3_aa: CASSEVGGPDTGELFF
cdr3_nt: TGTGCCAGCAGTGAAGTCGGGGGGCCCGACACCGGGGAGCTGTTTTTT
d_call: .
j_call: TRBJ2-2
clone_size: once
v_call: TRBV25-1

cdr3_aa: CASSQGGGHQPQHF
cdr3_nt: TGTGCCAGCAGCCAAGGAGGCGGTCATCAGCCCCAGCATTTT
d_call: .
j_call: TRBJ1-5
clone_size: few
v_call: TRBV3-1/TRBV3-2

cdr3_aa: CASSSLPYEQYF
cdr3_nt: TGTGCCAGCAGTTCTCTACCCTACGAGCAGTACTTC
d_call: .
j_call: TRBJ2-7
clone_size: .
v_call: TRBV28